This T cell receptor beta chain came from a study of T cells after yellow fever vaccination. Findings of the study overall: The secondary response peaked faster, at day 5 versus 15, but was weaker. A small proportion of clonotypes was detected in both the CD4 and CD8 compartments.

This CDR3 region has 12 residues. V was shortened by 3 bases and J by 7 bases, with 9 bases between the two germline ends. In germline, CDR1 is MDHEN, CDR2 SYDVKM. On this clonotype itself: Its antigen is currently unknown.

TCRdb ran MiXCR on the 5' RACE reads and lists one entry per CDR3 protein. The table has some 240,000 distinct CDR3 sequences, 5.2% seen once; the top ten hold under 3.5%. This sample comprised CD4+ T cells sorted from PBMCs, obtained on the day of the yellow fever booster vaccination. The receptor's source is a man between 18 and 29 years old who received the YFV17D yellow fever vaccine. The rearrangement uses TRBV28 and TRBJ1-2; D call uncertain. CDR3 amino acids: CASSLPGSGYTF. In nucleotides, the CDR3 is TGTGCCAGCAGTTTGCCTGGGTCTGGCTACACCTTC.